The table lists the clone carrying this T cell receptor (beta chain) with a few counts. The data originate from a study of response to subunit inactivated influenza vaccine. Trimming stripped 0 bases from V and 5 bases from J, with 13 bases between. The CDR3 runs 15 residues. The V gene's germline CDR1 is LNHNV and CDR2 YYDKDF (reference sequence). TCRdb recomputed calls from the RT-PCR reads with MiXCR, one row per CDR3 protein. Of 550,000 to 800,000 distinct CDR3 sequences in the sample, 15% to 17% were seen once. The starting material was PBMCs from blood, obtained about 11 days after vaccination. The receptor was derived from a man aged 45 to 65 who received an inactivated influenza vaccine. The chain carries TRBV15 and TRBJ1-1; perhaps TRBD1 as D (5 bases). The CDR3: CATSRDWGRETEAFF. The CDR3 nucleotides are TGTGCCACCAGCAGAGATTGGGGCAGGGAAACTGAAGCTTTCTTT. The full variable domain, in which reference TRBV15 and TRBJ1-1 provide the parts outside the CDR3, is DAMVIQNPRYQVTQFGKPVTLSCSQTLNHNVMYWYQQKSSQAPKLLFHYYDKDFNNEADTPDNFQSRRPNTSFCFLDIRSPGLGDTAMYLCATSRDWGRETEAFFGQGTRLTVV.